Presented here are 19 T cell receptor beta chains from one specimen sequenced in a study of early T cells in non-severe SARS-CoV-2 infection. Each CDR3 protein gets one entry after TCRdb re-called the 5' RACE reads with MiXCR. The sample includes about 97,000 distinct CDR3 sequences, approximately 10% of them seen just once. The material was whole blood, obtained at baseline. The receptors were sampled from an adult who was a healthcare worker with PCR-confirmed SARS-CoV-2 infection or an uninfected control (not recorded which).

This clonotype was picked up many times. The gene calls are TRBV11-2 and TRBJ2-1; D is undetermined. CDR3 size: 13 residues. Germline CDR1 is SGHAT and CDR2 is FQNNGV. The V gene lost 0 bases and the J gene lost 10 bases, with 10 bases spanning the gap. DNA for the CDR3: TGTGCCAGCAGCTTAGATCGCCTGACAGAGCAGTTCTTC. Encoded protein: CASSLDRLTEQFF.

This clonotype was detected many times. The genes are TRBV12-5 and TRBJ1-2; a possible D gene is TRBD1 (5 bases). Germline V gene data show CDR1 as LGHNT and CDR2 as FRNRAP. V lost 8 bases, J lost 6 bases, and 19 bases lay in between. This CDR3 has 14 amino acids. CDR3 in DNA: TGTGCTAGTAATAAGCGCAGGGATCTGGATGGCTACACCTTC. Amino acids: CASNKRRDLDGYTF.

The table lists this clonotype with a few counts. V and J are TRBV9 and TRBJ1-2, with D perhaps TRBD1 (5 bases). Trimming removed 2 bases at V and 5 bases at J, with 10 bases between. The CDR3 covers 13 residues. Germline V gene lookup returns CDR1 SGDLS and CDR2 YYNGEE. The CDR3 protein is CASSVTDSYGYTF. The CDR3 nucleotides read TGTGCCAGCAGCGTGACAGATTCTTATGGCTACACCTTC.

This clonotype was seen a handful of times. J is TRBJ2-4 and V is TRBV12-3 or TRBV12-4; the D gene is possibly TRBD1 (6 bases). There are 16 residues in the CDR3. The V end was cut by 5 bases, the J end by 0 bases, with 14 bases between. The CDR3 spells CASSLGQRRAKNIQYF. In DNA, the CDR3 is TGTGCCAGCAGTCTCGGACAGCGGAGAGCCAAAAACATTCAGTACTTC.

The rearrangement joins TRBV5-1 to TRBJ2-3; maybe TRBD1 (6 bases). This CDR3 has 15 amino acids. Trimming cost V 4 bases and J 2 bases, with 14 bases left between them. CDR1 SGHRS and CDR2 YFSETQ come from the germline V gene. The CDR3 here is CASSPRTEPTDTQYF. The CDR3 DNA is TGCGCCAGCAGCCCGAGGACAGAACCCACAGATACGCAGTATTTT.

The chain employs TRBV20-1 and TRBJ1-2, with D tentatively TRBD1 (6 bases). The V and J ends lost 3 bases and 4 bases respectively, with 9 bases between them. The germline V gene encodes CDR1 DFQATT and CDR2 SNEGSKA (reference sequence). CDR3 length equals 12 residues. The CDR3 nucleotides are TGCAGTGCTAGCAACAGGGTCTATGGCTACACCTTC. The encoded protein is CSASNRVYGYTF.

Here the CDR3 reads CASTGAGLILLPNTEAFF. CDR3 nucleotides: TGTGCCTCTACAGGGGCCGGTCTCATCCTCCTTCCTAACACTGAAGCTTTCTTT. This chain joins TRBV24-1 and TRBJ1-1; 7 nucleotides match TRBD1. This CDR3 is built from 18 residues. With 12 bases clipped from V and 2 bases from J, the junction kept 23 bases outside the gene matches. CDR1 and CDR2 (germline): KGHDR, SFDVKD.

This clonotype was counted many times. This sequence joins TRBV27 and TRBJ2-7, with D perhaps matching TRBD1 (5 bases). The length of the CDR3 is 13 residues. Germline assignment: CDR1 MNHEY and CDR2 SMNVEV (reference sequence). Trimming stripped 6 bases from V and 0 bases from J, with 9 bases between. CDR3 sequence reads: CASSRTSSYEQYF. CDR3 DNA: TGTGCCAGCAGCAGGACAAGCTCCTACGAGCAGTACTTC.

This clonotype has a handful of counts. The chain links TRBV5-1 to TRBJ2-1; TRBD1 aligns across 8 bases. The CDR3 is 15 amino acids. CDR1 is SGHRS, CDR2 YFSETQ, per germline. Trimming took 4 bases from V and 3 from J; bases not matched to a gene: 6. The CDR3 spells CASSQGTGGYNEQFF. CDR3 nucleotides: TGCGCCAGCAGCCAAGGTACAGGGGGCTACAATGAGCAGTTCTTC. The full variable domain, completed using reference TRBV5-1 and TRBJ2-1, is KAGVTQTPRYLIKTRGQQVTLSCSPISGHRSVSWYQQTPGQGLQFLFEYFSETQRNKGNFPGRFSGRQFSNSRSEMNVSTLELGDSALYLCASSQGTGGYNEQFFGPGTRLTVL.

This clonotype occurred a few times. At one end, the junction sequence differs from germline, possibly due to a read error. V and J are TRBV7-9 and TRBJ1-2; no clear D. The CDR3 is made up of 14 amino acids. Germline CDR1 and CDR2: SEHNR and FQNEAQ (reference sequence). CDR3 region: CASSFGRSNSGYTF. CDR3 coding DNA: TGTGCCAGCAGCTTTGGGCGTTCTAACTCTGGCTACACCTTC. Complete variable domain (other parts from reference TRBV7-9 and TRBJ1-2): DTGVSQNPRHKITKRGQNVTFRCDPISEHNRLYWYRQTLGQGPEFLTYFQNEAQLEKSRLLSDRFSAERPKGSFSTLEIQRTEQGDSAMYLCASSFGRSNSGYTFGSGTRLTVV.

This clonotype was found a few times. This chain uses TRBV20-1 with TRBJ2-7, with TRBD2 as a possible D gene (6 bases). From germline, CDR1 is DFQATT and CDR2 SNEGSKA (reference sequence). V lost 8 bases and J 0 bases, leaving 8 bases between the germline ends. The CDR3 sequence is 11 residues long. The CDR3 is CSTTSSYEQYF. The CDR3 DNA sequence: TGCAGTACGACTAGCTCCTACGAGCAGTACTTC.

The CDR3 protein is CASSPQLSTDTQYF. DNA for the CDR3: TGTGCCAGCAGCCCTCAACTTAGCACAGATACGCAGTATTTT. The chain joins TRBV3-1 to TRBJ2-3; D not resolved. The V gene lost 4 bases and the J gene lost 0 bases, with 8 bases spanning the gap. CDR3 length equals 14 residues. Per germline, CDR1 LGHDT and CDR2 YNNKEL (reference sequence).

CDR3 bases: TGCAGTGCTAGCGATAGCGGGAGGGATTACAATGAGCAGTTCTTC. It translates to CSASDSGRDYNEQFF. V and J are TRBV20-1 and TRBJ2-1; 11 bases agree with TRBD2. Germline V gene lookup returns CDR1 DFQATT and CDR2 SNEGSKA (reference sequence). With V trimmed by 3 bases and J by 4 bases, 5 bases remained unmatched. This CDR3 has 15 amino acids.

This clonotype was observed a handful of times. This chain links TRBV4-1 with TRBJ1-1; no firm D call. Per the germline V gene, CDR1 is MGHRA and CDR2 is YSYEKL. This CDR3 is built from 16 residues. V lost 1 base to trimming and J lost 0 bases, with 12 bases between them. CDR3 sequence: CASSQVPARMNTEAFF. The CDR3 DNA sequence: TGCGCCAGCAGCCAAGTGCCCGCCCGTATGAACACTGAAGCTTTCTTT.

This clonotype was seen repeatedly, ten times or more. CDR3 in amino acids: CASSPRSNTGELFF. CDR3 nucleotide sequence: TGTGCCAGCAGCCCAAGATCGAACACCGGGGAGCTGTTTTTT. The rearrangement joins TRBV7-2 to TRBJ2-2; D is unresolved. Germline CDR1 and CDR2: SGHTA and FQGNSA. Trimming pared 5 bases from V and 0 bases from J, leaving 7 bases between. The CDR3 length is 14 residues.

The V gene is TRBV9, the J gene TRBJ2-7; D tentatively reads TRBD1 or TRBD2 (5 bases each). Germline assignment: CDR1 SGDLS and CDR2 YYNGEE. Deletions cut 4 bases from V and 0 bases from J, with 11 bases between. This CDR3 comprises 14 residues. CDR3 nucleotides: TGTGCCAGCAGCCTAGGGGACCACTCCTACGAGCAGTACTTC. Protein: CASSLGDHSYEQYF.

This clonotype was picked up a small number of times. This chain connects TRBV27 to TRBJ2-3, with D unresolved. Germline values: CDR1 MNHEY, CDR2 SMNVEV (reference sequence). The V and J ends lost 3 bases and 6 bases respectively, with 16 bases between them. The CDR3 spans 15 residues. The CDR3 spells CASSFFRVAVDTQYF. CDR3 coding DNA: TGTGCCAGCAGTTTTTTTAGAGTCGCTGTGGATACGCAGTATTTT.

This clonotype has at least ten counts. The genes are TRBV11-2 and TRBJ1-1, with 7 bases fitting TRBD1. Germline V gene sequence: CDR1 SGHAT, CDR2 FQNNGV. The CDR3 consists of 15 residues. V was pared by 5 bases and J by 4 bases, with 10 bases of the junction left unmatched. The CDR3 DNA follows: TGTGCCAGCAGCATCTCAACAGGGGTCGGCACTGAAGCTTTCTTT. Translation gives CASSISTGVGTEAFF.

The chain is built from TRBV15 and TRBJ2-1; D might be TRBD2 (7 bases). This CDR3 is 15 amino acids long. The V and J ends lost 0 bases and 9 bases respectively, with 15 bases between them. CDR1 and CDR2 (germline): LNHNV, YYDKDF (reference sequence). The CDR3 region is CATSRDSSGGVEQFF. The CDR3 DNA sequence: TGTGCCACCAGCAGAGATTCATCGGGGGGCGTTGAGCAGTTCTTC.